A single sample is the source of the 30 T cell receptor beta chains below, sequenced in a study of blood T cell repertoires in COVID-19 (TCRdb year 2020). The method behind the library was the immunoSEQ multiplex PCR assay. TCRdb's version of the immuneACCESS table is confined to in-frame rearrangements and falls short of the full clone set. An unresolved V gene accounts for under half of the shortfall where checked; the remainder is of unknown origin. The sample data list over 150,000 clones, and around 83% of these were observed just once. The top ten clonotypes cover 12% of the sample. Sequencing was performed on peripheral blood. The source of these receptors is a woman aged 55 to 70 with COVID-19, enrolled during active disease.

J is TRBJ1-2 and V is TRBV6-5; D is perhaps TRBD1 (5 bases). The V gene lost 2 bases and the J gene lost 7 bases, with 14 bases spanning the gap. The CDR3 covers 14 residues. CDR1 and CDR2 from the germline V gene are MNHEY and SVGAGI. CDR3 residues: CASSYGAGFGGYTF. The CDR3 nucleotides read TGTGCCAGCAGTTACGGGGCAGGATTCGGTGGCTACACCTTC.

The sample holds one count of this clone. The chain recombines TRBV14 with TRBJ2-7; D not certain. Per the germline V gene, CDR1 is SGHDN and CDR2 is FVKESK. The CDR3 contains 14 residues. V was clipped by 1 base and J by 2 bases, with 9 bases between them. CDR3 in DNA: TGTGCCAGCAGCCAAGTTAACAGAGCCTACGAGCAGTACGTC. Its protein product is CASSQVNRAYEQYV.

This rearrangement joins TRBV4-1 to TRBJ1-2; 9 positions match TRBD1. This CDR3 has 16 amino acids. Trimming removed 3 bases from V and 4 bases from J; junction bases left unmatched: 9. Germline lookup yields CDR1 MGHRA and CDR2 YSYEKL. The CDR3: CASSQWADRGSYGYTF. DNA of the CDR3: TGCGCCAGCAGCCAGTGGGCGGACAGGGGTTCCTATGGCTACACCTTC.

The chain carries TRBV5-1 and TRBJ1-1; 7 bases are shared with TRBD1. Germline CDR1 and CDR2: SGHRS and YFSETQ. The CDR3 covers 15 residues. The ends lost 2 bases at V and 0 bases at J; junction bases unmatched: 4. The CDR3 here is CASSFGGTVNTEAFF. The CDR3 DNA is TGCGCCAGCAGCTTTGGTGGGACAGTGAACACTGAAGCTTTCTTT.

This clone was counted once. The chain recombines TRBV19 with TRBJ1-2; possibly TRBD1 for D (6 bases). The CDR3 covers 14 residues. With 3 bases removed from V and 7 bases from J, the gap between germline ends came to 15 bases. Germline V gene data show CDR1 as LNHDA and CDR2 as SQIVND (reference sequence). The CDR3 nucleotides read TGTGCCAGTAGTATGCAAAGTCGGACAGTTGGCTACACCTTC. This codes for CASSMQSRTVGYTF.

The gene calls are TRBV18 and TRBJ1-1, with D possibly TRBD1 on 5 matching bases. V lost 3 bases and J 0 bases, leaving 11 bases between the germline ends. The CDR3 consists of 15 residues. Germline V gene lookup returns CDR1 KGHSH and CDR2 LQKENI. The CDR3 sequence: CASSPRQGMNTEAFF. The CDR3 DNA is TGTGCCAGCTCACCTAGGCAGGGAATGAACACTGAAGCTTTCTTT.

The chain uses TRBV18 and TRBJ1-2, with a weak D call TRBD1 (5 bases). The CDR3 spans 14 residues. V gave up 0 bases and J gave up 7 bases, with 12 bases separating them. Per the germline V gene, CDR1 is KGHSH and CDR2 is LQKENI. The CDR3 loop is CASSPPSGPFGYTF. Written as DNA, the CDR3 is TGTGCCAGCTCACCACCGTCAGGGCCCTTTGGCTACACCTTC. The full variable domain, completed using reference TRBV18 and TRBJ1-2, is NAGVMQNPRHLVRRRGQEARLRCSPMKGHSHVYWYRQLPEEGLKFMVYLQKENIIDESGMPKERFSAEFPKEGPSILRIQQVVRGDSAAYFCASSPPSGPFGYTFGSGTRLTVV.

The chain couples TRBV21-1 to TRBJ1-6; the table's D call of TRBD1 was not tested on the DNA. TRBV21-1 is tagged as a pseudogene. The CDR3 loop spans 17 amino acids. The CDR3 DNA sequence: TGTGCCAGCAGCAAAGGATCCGGGACAGGGAGTGGTTCACCCCTCCACTTT. It yields the protein CASSKGSGTGSGSPLHF.

This chain joins TRBV9 and TRBJ1-1, with no clear D. Between the trimmed V and J ends, which lost 0 bases and 3 bases, there was a span of 12 bases. The germline V gene has CDR1 SGDLS and CDR2 YYNGEE. The CDR3 has 15 amino acids. CDR3 region: CASSVARGSDTEAFF. The CDR3 DNA reads as TGTGCCAGCAGCGTAGCTCGGGGATCTGACACTGAAGCTTTCTTT.

The chain couples TRBV9 to TRBJ2-1, with a weak D call TRBD2 (7 bases). Deletions cut 0 bases from V and 1 base from J, with 14 bases between. Germline V gene data show CDR1 as SGDLS and CDR2 as YYNGEE. The CDR3 runs 17 residues. The CDR3 region has the DNA TGTGCCAGCAGCGTAGTCGCCGCGGGGGCGTCCTACAATGAGCAGTTCTTC. Translated, it gives CASSVVAAGASYNEQFF. Using reference TRBV9 and TRBJ2-1 for the parts outside the CDR3, the full variable domain is DSGVTQTPKHLITATGQRVTLRCSPRSGDLSVYWYQQSLDQGLQFLIQYYNGEERAKGNILERFSAQQFPDLHSELNLSSLELGDSALYFCASSVVAAGASYNEQFFGPGTRLTVL.

This chain connects TRBV9 to TRBJ2-6, with D hard to call. Trimming took 0 bases from V and 0 from J, leaving 16 bases between them. Germline V gives CDR1 SGDLS, CDR2 YYNGEE. The CDR3 sequence is 19 residues long. The CDR3 spells CASSVDAPGSHSGANVLTF. The CDR3 DNA sequence: TGTGCCAGCAGCGTAGATGCCCCTGGTAGCCACTCTGGGGCCAACGTCCTGACTTTC.

CDR3 in amino acids: CSVARGHEQYF. The DNA for the CDR3 is TGCAGCGTTGCCAGGGGCCACGAGCAGTACTTC. This chain joins TRBV29-1 and TRBJ2-7, with D perhaps TRBD1 (6 bases). Germline V lookup: CDR1 SQVTM, CDR2 ANQGSEA. Trimming removed 4 bases from V and 5 bases from J, with 9 bases in between. This CDR3 comprises 11 residues.

V and J are TRBV6-2 or TRBV6-3 and TRBJ2-2; 9 bases are shared with TRBD1. The length of the CDR3 is 15 residues. Germline trimming cut 4 bases from V and 7 bases from J; bases unmatched to any gene: 7. The germline gives CDR1 MNHEY, CDR2 SVGEGT. CDR3 coding DNA: TGTGCCAGCAGTTCTGGACAGGGGTCGGTCGGGGAGCTGTTTTTT. It encodes CASSSGQGSVGELFF.

This chain links TRBV5-4 with TRBJ2-5, with 10 bases matching TRBD1. The ends lost 6 bases at V and 5 bases at J; junction bases unmatched: 10. The CDR3 totals 15 residues. CDR1 and CDR2 (germline): SGHNT, YYREEE (reference sequence). The chain's CDR3 is CASISRDRGLETQYF. The CDR3 DNA is TGTGCCAGCATCTCCCGGGACAGGGGTTTGGAGACCCAGTACTTC. Supplemented by reference TRBV5-4 and TRBJ2-5, the full variable domain reads ETGVTQSPTHLIKTRGQQVTLRCSSQSGHNTVSWYQQALGQGPQFIFQYYREEENGRGNFPPRFSGLQFPNYSSELNVNALELDDSALYLCASISRDRGLETQYFGPGTRLLVL.

This chain uses TRBV19 with TRBJ2-6; a weak D match, TRBD1 (5 bases). CDR3 size: 16 residues. Germline values: CDR1 LNHDA, CDR2 SQIVND (reference sequence). The V end was cut by 5 bases, the J end by 0 bases, with 11 bases between. The DNA of the CDR3 is TGTGCCAGTAGTTCCCTAGGGGTCTCTGGGGCCAACGTCCTGACTTTC. As protein: CASSSLGVSGANVLTF.

The chain is built from TRBV27 and TRBJ2-4; TRBD1 agrees at 8 bases. The CDR3 loop spans 15 amino acids. V lost 8 bases to trimming and J lost 2 bases; unmatched junction nucleotides: 8. The germline V gene encodes CDR1 MNHEY and CDR2 SMNVEV (reference sequence). The CDR3 DNA reads as TGTGCCAGCTGGGGGACAGGACACTCCAAAAACATTCAGTACTTC. Its protein is CASWGTGHSKNIQYF.

The chain is built from TRBV12-3 or TRBV12-4 and TRBJ1-2; no clear D gene. With 5 bases removed from V and 6 bases from J, the gap between germline ends came to 10 bases. The CDR3 is 12 residues long. The CDR3 DNA reads TGTGCCAGCAGTCTGATTGGAGATGGCTACACCTTC. It specifies CASSLIGDGYTF.

The chain uses TRBV7-9 and TRBJ2-7; 7 bases align to TRBD2. After removal of 8 bases from V and 2 bases from J, the junction contained 6 bases not matched to a gene. This CDR3 has 13 amino acids. The germline CDR1 and CDR2 sequences are SEHNR and FQNEAQ (reference sequence). CDR3 in DNA: TGTGCCAGCGGAGTAGCGGGTACCTACGAGCAGTACTTC. Protein product: CASGVAGTYEQYF.

This clone has more than one count but fewer than ten. This chain links TRBV7-6 with TRBJ2-7; tentative D call: TRBD1 (6 bases). Germline lookup yields CDR1 SGHVS and CDR2 FNYEAQ. The CDR3 is made up of 16 amino acids. Trimming shortened V by 1 base and J by 1 base, and 14 bases separated the two germline ends. The CDR3 region is CASSLGPRGGSYEQYF. CDR3 nucleotides: TGTGCCAGCAGCTTAGGTCCCAGAGGGGGATCCTACGAGCAGTACTTC.

This clone was observed a handful of times. V is TRBV20-1 and J is TRBJ2-4; D might be TRBD1 (6 bases). V dropped 3 bases and J dropped 3 bases, with 15 bases sitting between them. CDR3 length: 15 residues. Germline V CDR1 and CDR2: DFQATT, SNEGSKA (reference sequence). The CDR3 DNA reads TGCAGTGCTAGTGTTGGGGGCCCCGGCAAAAACATTCAGTACTTC. Protein: CSASVGGPGKNIQYF.

This chain connects TRBV7-3 to TRBJ2-1, with 9 bases aligning to TRBD1. Looked up from germline, CDR1 is SGHTA and CDR2 is FQGTGA. V lost 5 bases, J lost 9 bases, and 11 bases stayed unmatched. The CDR3 covers 15 residues. The CDR3 DNA follows: TGTGCCAGCAGCCCTATGGACAGGGGATTTGGTGAGCAGTTCTTC. As protein: CASSPMDRGFGEQFF. Using reference TRBV7-3 and TRBJ2-1 for the parts outside the CDR3, the full variable domain is GAGVSQTPSNKVTEKGKYVELRCDPISGHTALYWYRQSLGQGPEFLIYFQGTGAADDSGLPNDRFFAVRPEGSVSTLKIQRTERGDSAVYLCASSPMDRGFGEQFFGPGTRLTVL.

The V call is TRBV2, the J call TRBJ1-2, with TRBD1 as a possible D gene (6 bases). CDR1 and CDR2 from the germline V gene are SNHLY and FYNNEI. The ends were cut back, 3 bases at V and 7 bases at J, with 12 bases in the middle. The CDR3 is 13 amino acids. CDR3 sequence: CASSDKGDGGYTF. CDR3 in DNA: TGTGCCAGCAGTGACAAGGGGGATGGTGGCTACACCTTC.

The chain employs TRBV7-9 and TRBJ1-1; 9 bases align to TRBD1. Germline trimming cut 5 bases from V and 2 bases from J; bases unmatched to any gene: 12. The CDR3 is 17 residues long. The germline V gene has CDR1 SEHNR and CDR2 FQNEAQ (reference sequence). DNA of the CDR3: TGTGCCAGCAGCGCCTCCCTACAGGGGGCTCTTAACACTGAAGCTTTCTTT. It translates to CASSASLQGALNTEAFF.

The chain employs TRBV11-3 and TRBJ2-1, with 10 bases matching TRBD2. CDR1 and CDR2 (germline): SGHNT, YENEEA. With 0 bases clipped from V and 9 bases from J, the junction kept 11 bases outside the gene matches. This CDR3 spans 17 amino acids. The CDR3 region has the DNA TGTGCCAGCAGCTTAGAACCCCTAGCGGGAGTTTCCGCTGAGCAGTTCTTC. It is translated as CASSLEPLAGVSAEQFF.

V usage is TRBV7-6 and J usage is TRBJ2-5; the match to TRBD1 covers 9 bases. The CDR3 loop spans 16 amino acids. The V gene end was trimmed by 7 bases and the J gene end by 0 bases; junction bases not matched to a gene: 9. Germline V CDR1 and CDR2: SGHVS, FNYEAQ. This CDR3 is CASTLRGTGNQETQYF. For the CDR3, the DNA is TGTGCCAGCACCCTACGCGGGACAGGGAACCAAGAGACCCAGTACTTC.

The chain recombines TRBV29-1 with TRBJ1-4; maybe TRBD1 (6 bases). Germline V lookup: CDR1 SQVTM, CDR2 ANQGSEA. The length of the CDR3 is 13 residues. V was pared by 5 bases and J by 4 bases, with 11 bases between. CDR3 sequence reads: CSVLGQLNEKLFF. The CDR3 nucleotides are TGCAGCGTTTTAGGACAGCTTAATGAAAAACTGTTTTTT.

V usage is TRBV3-1 (or the pseudogene TRBV3-2) and J usage is TRBJ1-1; weak D call: TRBD1 (6 bases). Germline V gives CDR1 LGHDT, CDR2 YNNKEL (reference sequence). The CDR3 spans 14 residues. V lost 7 bases, J lost 1 base, and 13 bases lay in between. CDR3 amino acids: CASTLGGANTEAFF. The CDR3 nucleotides are TGTGCCAGCACCCTGGGGGGGGCGAACACTGAAGCTTTCTTT.

V is TRBV2 and J is TRBJ2-1; TRBD2 might be the D (5 bases). CDR3 length: 15 residues. Germline assignment: CDR1 SNHLY and CDR2 FYNNEI. V was pared by 1 base and J by 1 base, with 8 bases between. CDR3 sequence reads: CASSEEAGSYNEQFF. The CDR3 DNA reads TGTGCCAGCAGTGAAGAGGCGGGTTCCTACAATGAGCAGTTCTTC.

The genes are TRBV6-5 and TRBJ1-2; D is ambiguous. CDR1 and CDR2 (germline): MNHEY, SVGAGI. Between the trimmed V and J ends, which lost 3 bases and 4 bases, there was a span of 9 bases. The CDR3 is 13 residues long. CDR3 coding DNA: TGTGCCAGCAGTTATGATTGGAGCTATGGCTACACCTTC. It encodes CASSYDWSYGYTF.

This clone appeared a single time. V gene TRBV6-5 combines with J gene TRBJ1-2; 8 bases map to TRBD1. The length of the CDR3 is 14 residues. The germline gives CDR1 MNHEY, CDR2 SVGAGI. Trimming at V came to 6 bases and at J to 2 bases, leaving 5 bases not matched to a gene. The CDR3 bases are TGTGCCAGCAGAACCTGGACAGGGAACTATGGCTACACCTTC. Protein sequence: CASRTWTGNYGYTF.